This note documents a single TCR beta chain sequence. The data originate from a study of T cell responses to AZD1222 COVID-19 vaccine. Pooling of second doses given at about 4 or about 12 weeks was done. This table comes from immunoSEQ multiplex PCR, and its TCRdb copy is limited to in-frame clones, with some not included. Counted here are 140,000 to 150,000 clones, roughly 90% occurring once; the ten biggest clones make up around 3.5%. CDR1 SNHLY and CDR2 FYNNEI come from the germline V gene. Deletions cut 5 bases from V and 8 bases from J, with 9 bases between. CDR3 length: 11 amino acids. The specimen was peripheral blood, collected 28 days after the second AZD1222 dose. The TCR sequence derives from an adult who received the AZD1222 COVID-19 vaccine. This chain joins TRBV2 and TRBJ1-2; D uncertain. As DNA, the CDR3 is TGTGCCAGCAGTCCCTTTCAGGGCTACACCTTC. It codes for CASSPFQGYTF.